This T cell receptor (beta chain) was sequenced in a study of identical twins. Study results and caveats: High-abundance cord blood beta clonotypes had fewer insertions; memory repertoires showed none. Twin-shared out-of-frame alpha sequences were enriched for low generation probability. Not following the same donors, the study drew its conclusions from cross-sectional statistical analysis.

TCRdb re-analysed the 5' RACE reads in MiXCR, keeping a single row per CDR3 protein. The profile covers approximately 1.8 million distinct CDR3 sequences, with about 31% appearing a single time and less than 0.35% taken by the ten largest. On this clonotype: Its antigen is unidentified.

Germline CDR1 LNHDA, CDR2 SQIVND (reference sequence). The CDR3 length is 16 residues. V shed 3 bases and J shed 0 bases, with 14 bases lying between them. This receptor was obtained from a newborn girl in good health. The chain recombines TRBV19 with TRBJ1-1; no clear D. Sequencing was done on a sample of cord blood. DNA of the CDR3: TGTGCCAGTAGTATTGGTCGGGAGATCATGAACACTGAAGCTTTCTTT. Its translation is CASSIGREIMNTEAFF. The full variable domain, in which reference TRBV19 and TRBJ1-1 provide the parts outside the CDR3, is DGGITQSPKYLFRKEGQNVTLSCEQNLNHDAMYWYRQDPGQGLRLIYYSQIVNDFQKGDIAEGYSVSREKKESFPLTVTSAQKNPTAFYLCASSIGREIMNTEAFFGQGTRLTVV.